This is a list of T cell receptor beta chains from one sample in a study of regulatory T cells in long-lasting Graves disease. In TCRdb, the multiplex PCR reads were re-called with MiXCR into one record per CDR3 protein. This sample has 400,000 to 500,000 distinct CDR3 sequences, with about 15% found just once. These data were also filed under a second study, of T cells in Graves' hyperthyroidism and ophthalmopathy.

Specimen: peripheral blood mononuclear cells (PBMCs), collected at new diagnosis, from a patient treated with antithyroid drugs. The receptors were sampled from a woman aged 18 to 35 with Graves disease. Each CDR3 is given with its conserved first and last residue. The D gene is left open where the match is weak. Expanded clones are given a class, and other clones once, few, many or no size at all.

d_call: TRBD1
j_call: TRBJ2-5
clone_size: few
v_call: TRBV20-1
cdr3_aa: CSAHGTAGQETQYF
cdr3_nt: TGCAGTGCCCACGGGACAGCCGGCCAAGAGACCCAGTACTTC

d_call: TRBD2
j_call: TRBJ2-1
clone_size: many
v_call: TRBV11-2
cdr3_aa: CASSLARTSSVQFF
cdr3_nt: TGTGCCAGCAGCTTAGCCCGGACTAGCTCGGTGCAGTTCTTC

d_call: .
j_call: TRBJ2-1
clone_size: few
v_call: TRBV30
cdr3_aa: CAWSPGARSSYNEQFF
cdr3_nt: TGTGCCTGGAGCCCGGGGGCGAGGAGCTCCTACAATGAGCAGTTCTTC

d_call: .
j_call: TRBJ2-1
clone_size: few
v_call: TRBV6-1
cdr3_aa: CASRPVGVYNEQFF
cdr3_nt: TGTGCCAGCAGACCCGTGGGGGTTTACAATGAGCAGTTCTTC

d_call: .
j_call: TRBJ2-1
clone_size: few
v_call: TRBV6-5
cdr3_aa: CASSYQLTSNEQFF
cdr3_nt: TGTGCCAGCAGTTACCAACTAACTAGCAATGAGCAGTTCTTC

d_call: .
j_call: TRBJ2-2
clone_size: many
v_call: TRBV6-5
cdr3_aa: CASSYSWDPNTGELFF
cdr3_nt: TGTGCCAGCAGTTACTCCTGGGATCCGAACACCGGGGAGCTGTTTTTT

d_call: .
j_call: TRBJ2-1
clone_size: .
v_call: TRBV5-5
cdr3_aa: CASSLEVSSYNEQFF
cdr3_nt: TGTGCCAGCAGCTTGGAGGTTAGCTCCTACAATGAGCAGTTCTTC

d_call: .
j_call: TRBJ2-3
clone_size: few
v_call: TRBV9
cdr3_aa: CASSVGVAPDTQYF
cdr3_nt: TGTGCCAGCAGCGTAGGAGTTGCGCCAGATACGCAGTATTTT

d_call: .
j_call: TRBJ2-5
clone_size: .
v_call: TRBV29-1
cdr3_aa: CSVDRGEGQYF
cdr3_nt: TGCAGCGTTGACAGGGGAGAAGGCCAGTACTTC

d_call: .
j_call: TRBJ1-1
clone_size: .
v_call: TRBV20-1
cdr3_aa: CSASVGAFF
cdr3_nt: TGCAGTGCTTCGGTGGGAGCTTTCTTT

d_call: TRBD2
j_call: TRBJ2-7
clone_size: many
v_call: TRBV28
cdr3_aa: CASRVAGPYEQYF
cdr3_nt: TGTGCCAGCAGGGTAGCGGGGCCCTACGAGCAGTACTTC

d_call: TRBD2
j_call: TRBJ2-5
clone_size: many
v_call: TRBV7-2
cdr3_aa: CASRLAGAFTQETQYF
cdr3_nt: TGTGCCAGCAGGCTAGCGGGAGCATTTACCCAAGAGACCCAGTACTTC

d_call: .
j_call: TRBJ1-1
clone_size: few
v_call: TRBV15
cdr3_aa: CATRDGSNTEAFF
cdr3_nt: TGTGCCACCAGGGACGGATCGAACACTGAAGCTTTCTTT

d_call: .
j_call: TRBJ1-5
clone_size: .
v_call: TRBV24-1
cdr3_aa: CATSDSFGVQPQHF
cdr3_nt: TGTGCCACCAGTGATTCTTTCGGGGTCCAGCCCCAGCATTTT